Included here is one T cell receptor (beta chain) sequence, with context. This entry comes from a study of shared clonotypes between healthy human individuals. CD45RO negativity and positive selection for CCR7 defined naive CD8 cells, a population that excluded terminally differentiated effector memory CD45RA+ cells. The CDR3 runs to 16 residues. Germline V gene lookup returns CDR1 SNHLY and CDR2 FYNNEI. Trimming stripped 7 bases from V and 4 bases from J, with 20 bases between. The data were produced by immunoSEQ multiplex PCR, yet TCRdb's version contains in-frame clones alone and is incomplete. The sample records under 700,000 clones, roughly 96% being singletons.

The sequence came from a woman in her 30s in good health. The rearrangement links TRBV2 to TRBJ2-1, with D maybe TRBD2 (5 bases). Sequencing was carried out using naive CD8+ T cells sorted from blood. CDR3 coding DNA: TGTGCCAGCATGGGTGGAGCGGACCCCGTTTACAATGAGCAGTTCTTC. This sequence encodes CASMGGADPVYNEQFF.